One sample yielded the 10 T cell receptor beta chains listed below, sequenced in a study of T cell repertoires in cytomegalovirus infection. TCRdb redid the calling of the reads with MiXCR, one entry per CDR3 protein. The table has 160,000 or so distinct CDR3 sequences, 17% seen once. Sequencing was carried out using CD8+ T cells from PBMCs. These receptors were taken from a human donor in good health (CMV status not recorded). Some clones in this sample may be carry-over from other donors' samples.

This chain joins TRBV7-9 and TRBJ1-2, with D hard to call. CDR3 length: 15 residues. Germline CDR1 SEHNR, CDR2 FQNEAQ (reference sequence). Trimming left V 5 bases short and J 0 bases short, with 13 bases between. The chain's CDR3 is CASSLEVIANYGYTF. CDR3 bases: TGTGCCAGCAGCCTAGAGGTTATAGCTAACTATGGCTACACCTTC.

This clonotype was seen a handful of times. J is TRBJ2-6 and V is TRBV7-8; 7 bases fit TRBD1. This CDR3 contains 19 residues. The V gene end was trimmed by 5 bases and the J gene end by 0 bases; junction bases not matched to a gene: 13. CDR1 and CDR2 from the germline V gene are SGHVS and FQNEAQ. CDR3 DNA: TGTGCCAGCAGCCGAGGGACAGCTTCGTTTAGCTCTGGGGCCAACGTCCTGACTTTC. Translation gives CASSRGTASFSSGANVLTF.

A few counts support this clonotype. The chain couples TRBV24-1 to TRBJ1-2; no clear D gene. The germline gives CDR1 KGHDR, CDR2 SFDVKD. CDR3 length: 14 residues. Trimming removed 3 bases at V and 5 bases at J, with 12 bases between. CDR3 sequence reads: CATSDRSRTYGYTF. The CDR3 region has the DNA TGTGCCACCAGTGATCGCTCCCGCACATATGGCTACACCTTC.

The rearrangement uses TRBV7-9 and TRBJ2-1, with 7 positions matching TRBD1. From germline, CDR1 is SEHNR and CDR2 FQNEAQ (reference sequence). The trim removed 5 bases at V and 5 bases at J, leaving 21 bases unmatched. This CDR3 region has 19 residues. CDR3 in DNA: TGTGCCAGCAGCCCTAGACTCAGGACAGGCTGGTCTACCGACAATGAGCAGTTCTTC. Translated, it gives CASSPRLRTGWSTDNEQFF.

This chain connects TRBV6-2 or TRBV6-3 to TRBJ2-1; D is possibly TRBD2 (7 bases). This CDR3 is 14 amino acids long. Trimming shortened V by 5 bases and J by 5 bases, and 13 bases separated the two germline ends. Germline loops: CDR1 MNHEY, CDR2 SVGEGT. CDR3 region: CASSRGAANNEQFF. The CDR3 DNA reads as TGTGCCAGCAGTCGGGGGGCTGCCAACAATGAGCAGTTCTTC.

This clonotype was detected a few times. This chain uses TRBV7-2 with TRBJ2-7; 8 nucleotides line up with TRBD1. The germline V gene has CDR1 SGHTA and CDR2 FQGNSA. This CDR3 contains 13 residues. V was clipped by 4 bases and J by 3 bases; unmatched bases: 2. The CDR3 region has the DNA TGTGCCAGCAGCTCCGGGACAGGCTACGAGCAGTACTTC. This sequence encodes CASSSGTGYEQYF.

Ten or more counts support this clonotype. The rearrangement links TRBV7-2 to TRBJ1-1; 7 nucleotides match TRBD1. V shed 6 bases and J 5 bases; nucleotides not matched to a gene: 6. The length of the CDR3 is 13 residues. Germline assignment: CDR1 SGHTA and CDR2 FQGNSA. This CDR3 is CASSLQGKTEAFF. The CDR3 DNA reads as TGTGCCAGCAGTTTACAGGGGAAGACTGAAGCTTTCTTT. Supplemented by reference TRBV7-2 and TRBJ1-1, the full variable domain reads GAGVSQSPSNKVTEKGKDVELRCDPISGHTALYWYRQSLGQGLEFLIYFQGNSAPDKSGLPSDRFSAERTGGSVSTLTIQRTQQEDSAVYLCASSLQGKTEAFFGQGTRLTVV.

In this sample, this clonotype turned up many times. The V gene is TRBV7-8, the J gene TRBJ2-2, with 9 bases lining up with TRBD2. CDR3 length equals 17 residues. Germline CDR1 is SGHVS and CDR2 is FQNEAQ. J was trimmed by 0 bases and V by 1 base; bases with no gene match: 3. CDR3 residues: CASSLGLAAANTGELFF. Written as DNA, the CDR3 is TGTGCCAGCAGCTTAGGACTAGCGGCAGCGAACACCGGGGAGCTGTTTTTT.

This clonotype was seen only a few times. The rearrangement uses TRBV6-2 or TRBV6-3 and TRBJ2-4, with D perhaps TRBD2 (6 bases). The CDR3 loop spans 16 amino acids. V was trimmed by 5 bases and J by 2 bases, leaving 16 bases between them. The V gene's germline CDR1 is MNHEY and CDR2 SVGEGT. CDR3 DNA sequence: TGTGCCAGCAGTCCGGACACCGGAGGGACCAAAAACATTCAGTACTTC. Translated, it gives CASSPDTGGTKNIQYF.

This clonotype was counted only a few times. The CDR3 loop reads CASSDAGGPTDTQYF. CDR3 bases: TGTGCCAGCAGTGACGCGGGAGGTCCCACAGATACGCAGTATTTT. J is TRBJ2-3 and V is TRBV6-4, with 8 bases lining up with TRBD2. The V gene's germline CDR1 is MRHNA and CDR2 SNTAGT. J gave up 2 bases and V 2 bases, and 3 bases lay outside the gene matches. The CDR3 length is 15 residues.